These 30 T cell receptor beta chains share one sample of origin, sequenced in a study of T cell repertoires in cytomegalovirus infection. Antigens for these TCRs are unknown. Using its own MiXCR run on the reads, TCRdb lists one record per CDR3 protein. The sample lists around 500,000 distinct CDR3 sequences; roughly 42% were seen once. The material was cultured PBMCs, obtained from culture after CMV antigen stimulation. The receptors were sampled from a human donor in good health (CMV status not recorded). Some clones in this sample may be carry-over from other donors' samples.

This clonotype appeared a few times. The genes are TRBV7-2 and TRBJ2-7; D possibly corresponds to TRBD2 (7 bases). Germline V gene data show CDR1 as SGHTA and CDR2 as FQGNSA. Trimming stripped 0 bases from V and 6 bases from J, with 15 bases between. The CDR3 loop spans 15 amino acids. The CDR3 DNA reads TGTGCCAGCAGCTTAGCGCGTTTAGGGGGGGGCGAGCAGTACTTC. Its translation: CASSLARLGGGEQYF.

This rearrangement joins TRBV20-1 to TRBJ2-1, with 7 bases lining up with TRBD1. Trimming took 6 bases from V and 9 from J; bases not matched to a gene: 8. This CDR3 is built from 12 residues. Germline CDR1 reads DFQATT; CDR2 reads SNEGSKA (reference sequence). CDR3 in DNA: TGCAGTGCCGGAAAACAGGGGTTTGAGCAGTTCTTC. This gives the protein CSAGKQGFEQFF.

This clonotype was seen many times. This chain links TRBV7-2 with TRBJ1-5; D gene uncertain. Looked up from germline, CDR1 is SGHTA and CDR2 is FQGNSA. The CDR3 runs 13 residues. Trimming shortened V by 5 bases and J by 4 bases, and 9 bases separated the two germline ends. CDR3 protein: CASSTRLNQPQHF. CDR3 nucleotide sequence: TGTGCCAGCAGCACTAGACTGAATCAGCCCCAGCATTTT.

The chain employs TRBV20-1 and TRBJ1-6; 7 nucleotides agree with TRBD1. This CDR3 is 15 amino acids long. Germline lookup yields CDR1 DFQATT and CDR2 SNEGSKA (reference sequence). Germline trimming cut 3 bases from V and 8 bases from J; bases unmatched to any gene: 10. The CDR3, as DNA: TGCAGTGCTAGTAGTTCAGGACAGGAGTATTCACCCCTCCACTTT. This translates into CSASSSGQEYSPLHF.

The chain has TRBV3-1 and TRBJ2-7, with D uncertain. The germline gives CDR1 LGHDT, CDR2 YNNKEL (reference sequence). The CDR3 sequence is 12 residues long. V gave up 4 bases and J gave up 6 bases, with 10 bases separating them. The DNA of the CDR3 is TGTGCCAGCAGCCCGGCCCCGGGCGAGCAGTACTTC. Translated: CASSPAPGEQYF.

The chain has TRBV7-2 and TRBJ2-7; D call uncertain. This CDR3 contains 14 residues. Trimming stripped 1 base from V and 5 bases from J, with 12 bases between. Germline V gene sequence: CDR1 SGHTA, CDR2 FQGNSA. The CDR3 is CASSLVSSHDEQYF. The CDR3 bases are TGTGCCAGCAGCTTAGTCTCCAGCCACGACGAGCAGTACTTC.

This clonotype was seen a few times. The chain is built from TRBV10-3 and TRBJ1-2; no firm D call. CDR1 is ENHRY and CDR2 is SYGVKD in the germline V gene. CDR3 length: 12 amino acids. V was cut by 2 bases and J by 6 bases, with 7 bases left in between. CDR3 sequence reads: CAISEPGDGYTF. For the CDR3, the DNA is TGTGCCATCAGTGAGCCTGGAGATGGCTACACCTTC.

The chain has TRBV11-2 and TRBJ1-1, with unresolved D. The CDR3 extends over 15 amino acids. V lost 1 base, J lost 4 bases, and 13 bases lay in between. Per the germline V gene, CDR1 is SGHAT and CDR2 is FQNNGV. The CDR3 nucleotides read TGTGCCAGCAGCTTAGTCGGCTCCGGTATCACTGAAGCTTTCTTT. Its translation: CASSLVGSGITEAFF.

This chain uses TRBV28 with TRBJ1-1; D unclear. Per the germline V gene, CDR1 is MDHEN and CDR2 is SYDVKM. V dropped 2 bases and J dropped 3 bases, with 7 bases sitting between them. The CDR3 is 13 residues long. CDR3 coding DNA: TGTGCCAGCAGTTTAATGTTTCACACTGAAGCTTTCTTT. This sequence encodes CASSLMFHTEAFF.

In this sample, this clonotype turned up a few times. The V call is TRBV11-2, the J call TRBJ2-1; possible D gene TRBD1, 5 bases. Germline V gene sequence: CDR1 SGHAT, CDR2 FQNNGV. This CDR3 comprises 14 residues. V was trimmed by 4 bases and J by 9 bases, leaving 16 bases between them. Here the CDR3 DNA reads TGTGCCAGCAGCTCGAACCCTCAAGGGGCTGAGCAGTTCTTC. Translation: CASSSNPQGAEQFF.

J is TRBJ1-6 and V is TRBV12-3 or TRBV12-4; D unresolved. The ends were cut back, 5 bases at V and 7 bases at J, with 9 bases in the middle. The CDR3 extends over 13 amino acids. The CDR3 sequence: CASSIQLNSPLHF. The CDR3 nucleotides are TGTGCCAGCAGTATACAGTTGAATTCACCCCTCCACTTT.

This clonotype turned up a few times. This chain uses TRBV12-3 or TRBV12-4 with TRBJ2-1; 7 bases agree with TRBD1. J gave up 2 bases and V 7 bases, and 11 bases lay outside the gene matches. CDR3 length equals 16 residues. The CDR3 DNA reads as TGTGCCAGCATACCCGGGACAGCACCGACCTACAATGAGCAGTTCTTC. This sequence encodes CASIPGTAPTYNEQFF.

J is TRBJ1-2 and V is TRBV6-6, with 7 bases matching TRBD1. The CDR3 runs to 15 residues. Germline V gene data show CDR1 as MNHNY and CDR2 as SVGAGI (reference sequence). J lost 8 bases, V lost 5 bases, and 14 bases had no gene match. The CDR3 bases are TGTGCCAGCAGTGGAAAAGGGGGCGGATTTCACGGCTACACCTTC. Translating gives CASSGKGGGFHGYTF.

CDR3 region: CASGGRRTEAFF. The CDR3 DNA is TGTGCCAGCGGGGGGCGCCGAACTGAAGCTTTCTTT. The chain is built from TRBV6-6 and TRBJ1-1, with D maybe TRBD1 (6 bases). The CDR3 runs 12 residues. CDR1 and CDR2 from the germline V gene are MNHNY and SVGAGI (reference sequence). V was cut by 8 bases and J by 5 bases, with 12 bases left in between.

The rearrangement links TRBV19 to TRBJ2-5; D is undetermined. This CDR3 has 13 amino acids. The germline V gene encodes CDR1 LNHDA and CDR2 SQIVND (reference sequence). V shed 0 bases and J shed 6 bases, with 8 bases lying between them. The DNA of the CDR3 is TGTGCCAGTAGTATAGATAGCCTTCAGACCCAGTACTTC. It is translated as CASSIDSLQTQYF. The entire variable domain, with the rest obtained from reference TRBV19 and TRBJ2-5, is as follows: DGGITQSPKYLFRKEGQNVTLSCEQNLNHDAMYWYRQDPGQGLRLIYYSQIVNDFQKGDIAEGYSVSREKKESFPLTVTSAQKNPTAFYLCASSIDSLQTQYFGPGTRLLVL.

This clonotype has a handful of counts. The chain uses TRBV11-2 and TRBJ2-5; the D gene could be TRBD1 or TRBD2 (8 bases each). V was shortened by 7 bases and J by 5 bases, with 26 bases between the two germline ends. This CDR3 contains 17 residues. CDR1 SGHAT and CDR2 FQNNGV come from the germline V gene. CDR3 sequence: CASNRSPGTGGGETQYF. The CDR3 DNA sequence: TGTGCCAGCAACCGAAGCCCTGGGACAGGCGGGGGGGAGACCCAGTACTTC.

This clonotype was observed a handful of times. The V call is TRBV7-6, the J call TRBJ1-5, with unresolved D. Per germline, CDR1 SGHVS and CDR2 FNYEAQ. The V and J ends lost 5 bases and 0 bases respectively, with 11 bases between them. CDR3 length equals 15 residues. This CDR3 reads CASSPHVNSNQPQHF. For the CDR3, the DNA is TGTGCCAGCAGCCCACACGTTAATAGCAATCAGCCCCAGCATTTT. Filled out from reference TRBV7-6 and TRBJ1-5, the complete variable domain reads GAGVSQSPRYKVTKRGQDVALRCDPISGHVSLYWYRQALGQGPEFLTYFNYEAQQDKSGLPNDRFSAERPEGSISTLTIQRTEQRDSAMYRCASSPHVNSNQPQHFGDGTRLSIL.

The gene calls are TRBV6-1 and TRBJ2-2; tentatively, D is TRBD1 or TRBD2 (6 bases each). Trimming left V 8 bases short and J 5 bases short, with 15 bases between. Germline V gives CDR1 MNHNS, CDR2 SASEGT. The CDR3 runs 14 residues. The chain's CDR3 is CASLPGAATGELFF. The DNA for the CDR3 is TGTGCCAGCTTACCGGGGGCGGCAACCGGGGAGCTGTTTTTT.

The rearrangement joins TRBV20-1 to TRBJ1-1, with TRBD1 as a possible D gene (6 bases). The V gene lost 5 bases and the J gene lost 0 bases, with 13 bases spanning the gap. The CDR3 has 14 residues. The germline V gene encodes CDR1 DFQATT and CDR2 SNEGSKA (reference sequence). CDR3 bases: TGCAGTGCTTCACAGACAGGCATGAACACTGAAGCTTTCTTT. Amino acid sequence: CSASQTGMNTEAFF.

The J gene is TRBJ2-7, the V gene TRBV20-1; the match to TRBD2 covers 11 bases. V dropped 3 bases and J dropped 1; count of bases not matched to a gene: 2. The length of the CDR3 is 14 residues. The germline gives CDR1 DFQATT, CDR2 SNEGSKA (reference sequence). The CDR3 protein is CSARTSGASYEQYF. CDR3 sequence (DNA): TGCAGTGCTAGGACTAGCGGGGCTTCCTACGAGCAGTACTTC.

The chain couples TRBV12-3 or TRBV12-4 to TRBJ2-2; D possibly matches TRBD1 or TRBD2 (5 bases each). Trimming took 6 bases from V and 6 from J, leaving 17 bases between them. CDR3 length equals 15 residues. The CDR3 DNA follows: TGTGCCAGCAGAGCCAGGGACGGCGCGGCCGGGGAGCTGTTTTTT. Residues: CASRARDGAAGELFF.

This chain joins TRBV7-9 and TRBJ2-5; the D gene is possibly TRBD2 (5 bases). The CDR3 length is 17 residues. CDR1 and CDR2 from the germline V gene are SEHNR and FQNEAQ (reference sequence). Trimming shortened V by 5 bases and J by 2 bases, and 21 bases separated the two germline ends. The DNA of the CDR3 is TGTGCCAGCAGCCCCCCTTTCTATTCTCGGGAACAAGAGACCCAGTACTTC. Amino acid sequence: CASSPPFYSREQETQYF. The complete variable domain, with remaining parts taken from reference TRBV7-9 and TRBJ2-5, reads DTGVSQNPRHKITKRGQNVTFRCDPISEHNRLYWYRQTLGQGPEFLTYFQNEAQLEKSRLLSDRFSAERPKGSFSTLEIQRTEQGDSAMYLCASSPPFYSREQETQYFGPGTRLLVL.

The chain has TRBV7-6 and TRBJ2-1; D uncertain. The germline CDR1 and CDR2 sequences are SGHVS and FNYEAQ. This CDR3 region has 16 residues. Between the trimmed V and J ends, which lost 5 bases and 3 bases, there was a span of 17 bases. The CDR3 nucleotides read TGTGCCAGCAGCACCCGTTACTCGGGTGGCTACAATGAGCAGTTCTTC. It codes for CASSTRYSGGYNEQFF.

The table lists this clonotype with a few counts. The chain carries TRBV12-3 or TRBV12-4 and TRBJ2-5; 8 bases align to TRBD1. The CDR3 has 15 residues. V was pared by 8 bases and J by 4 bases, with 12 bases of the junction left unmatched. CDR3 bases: TGTGCCAGCCGGCCGATCGGGACAGGTCGAGAGACCCAGTACTTC. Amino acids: CASRPIGTGRETQYF.

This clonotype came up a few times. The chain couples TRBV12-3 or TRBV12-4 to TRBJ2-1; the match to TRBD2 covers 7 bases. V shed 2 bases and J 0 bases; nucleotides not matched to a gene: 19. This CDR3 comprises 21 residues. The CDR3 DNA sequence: TGTGCCAGCAGTTTAAGGCGGGCGGGACTACGACTAACCCGCTCCTACAATGAGCAGTTCTTC. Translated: CASSLRRAGLRLTRSYNEQFF.

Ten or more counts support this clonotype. The DNA of the CDR3 is TGCAGTGCTAGAGATAGGGACCAGCCCCAGCATTTT. Protein: CSARDRDQPQHF. The V and J genes are TRBV20-1 and TRBJ1-5; perhaps TRBD1 as D (5 bases). The germline V gene has CDR1 DFQATT and CDR2 SNEGSKA (reference sequence). Trimming removed 0 bases from V and 7 bases from J, with 7 bases in between. The CDR3 contains 12 residues.

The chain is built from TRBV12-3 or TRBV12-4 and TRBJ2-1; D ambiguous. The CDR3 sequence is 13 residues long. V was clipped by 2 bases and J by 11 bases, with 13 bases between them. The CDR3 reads CASSLTPPNKQFF. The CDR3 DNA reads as TGTGCCAGCAGTTTAACGCCCCCAAACAAGCAGTTCTTC.

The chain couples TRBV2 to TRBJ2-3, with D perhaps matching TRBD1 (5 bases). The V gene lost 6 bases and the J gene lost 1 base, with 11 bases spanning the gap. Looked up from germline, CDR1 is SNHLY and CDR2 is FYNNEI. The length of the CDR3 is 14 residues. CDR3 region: CASRGSQGTDTQYF. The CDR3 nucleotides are TGTGCCAGCAGGGGGTCACAGGGCACAGATACGCAGTATTTT.

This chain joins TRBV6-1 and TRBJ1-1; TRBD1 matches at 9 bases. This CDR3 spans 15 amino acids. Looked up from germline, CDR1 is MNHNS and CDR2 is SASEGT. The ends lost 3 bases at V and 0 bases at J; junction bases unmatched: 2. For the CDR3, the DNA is TGTGCCAGCAGTGAGGGGACAGGGTTGAACACTGAAGCTTTCTTT. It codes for CASSEGTGLNTEAFF.

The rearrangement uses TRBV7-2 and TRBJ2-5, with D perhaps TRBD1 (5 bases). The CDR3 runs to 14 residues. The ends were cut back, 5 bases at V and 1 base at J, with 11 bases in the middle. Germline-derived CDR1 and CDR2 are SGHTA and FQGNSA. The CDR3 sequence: CASSRQRFQETQYF. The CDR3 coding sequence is TGTGCCAGCAGCAGACAGAGATTCCAAGAGACCCAGTACTTC.